This record concerns one TCR beta chain sequence. The data originate from a study of blood T cell repertoires in COVID-19. Produced via immunoSEQ multiplex PCR; TCRdb's table is partial and in-frame only. The sample contains about 15,000 clones, approximately 88% of which appear only once. V shed 3 bases and J shed 0 bases, with 12 bases lying between them. Per germline, CDR1 ENHRY and CDR2 SYGVKD. The CDR3 is 16 amino acids. The sequence was obtained from a human donor in a cohort sampled during active COVID-19. The V gene is TRBV10-3, the J gene TRBJ1-3; D is unresolved. Sequencing input: peripheral blood. The CDR3 region is CAISDGGPNSGNTIYF. CDR3 coding DNA: TGTGCCATCAGTGATGGAGGCCCCAACTCTGGAAACACCATATATTTT.